What follows is one T cell receptor (beta chain) and its context. The data were obtained in a study of blood T cell repertoires in COVID-19. Whole-study context: Sources were T cells, B-cell-depleted T cells, or PBMCs; the material itself was cDNA or gDNA.

V lost 3 bases and J 3 bases, leaving 11 bases between the germline ends. Germline V gene sequence: CDR1 WSHSY, CDR2 SAAADI. The CDR3 totals 14 residues. TCRdb's copy holds only in-frame clones and misses some; the assay was immunoSEQ multiplex PCR. This table holds a few hundred thousand clones, 80% found once. This sequence was found in a man aged 25 to 40 with acute COVID-19. The V and J genes are TRBV10-2 and TRBJ1-1; D is undetermined. The specimen sequenced was PBMCs or T cells enriched from blood (not recorded which). CDR3 nucleotide sequence: TGCGCCAGCAGTGATTGGCGGGAGTACACTGAAGCTTTCTTT. The encoded protein is CASSDWREYTEAFF.